Included here is one TCR beta chain sequence, with context. What it binds is unknown. With 3 bases removed from V and 4 bases from J, the gap between germline ends came to 15 bases. The length of the CDR3 is 14 residues. Germline V gene sequence: CDR1 GTSNPN, CDR2 SVGIG (reference sequence). This entry is derived from a study of T cell responses to AZD1222 COVID-19 vaccine. Findings of the study overall: A rise in Spike-specific TCR breadth and depth followed two AZD1222 doses. White British donors predominated, females outnumbered males, and clonal diversity was possibly underestimated.

Produced via immunoSEQ multiplex PCR; TCRdb's table is partial and in-frame only. The repertoire holds about 99,000 clones, around 90% seen once, with more than 9.5% in the top ten. The chain is built from TRBV30 and TRBJ1-1, with D tentatively TRBD1 (6 bases). The receptor was derived from an adult in good health. Sequencing used peripheral blood, obtained on day 0 of AZD1222 vaccination. The CDR3 sequence: CAWSVTQGSTEAFF. The CDR3 nucleotides read TGTGCCTGGAGCGTAACGCAGGGGAGCACTGAAGCTTTCTTT.